This passage covers 30 T cell receptor beta chains from one sample sequenced in a study of T cell changes during pregnancy in multiple sclerosis. The data were produced by immunoSEQ multiplex PCR, yet TCRdb's version contains in-frame clones alone and is incomplete. The profile shows approximately 88,000 clones, approximately 95% of them singletons. The starting material was peripheral blood, obtained in the first trimester of pregnancy. The receptors come from a female donor with multiple sclerosis, enrolled in a pregnancy study.

V is TRBV18 and J is TRBJ2-5; no definite D call. V was cut by 6 bases and J by 2 bases, with 4 bases left in between. The germline gives CDR1 KGHSH, CDR2 LQKENI. This CDR3 contains 11 residues. In DNA form, the CDR3 reads TGTGCCAGCTCGTTACAAGAGACCCAGTACTTC. It specifies CASSLQETQYF.

CDR3: CASSEQGGSGSPLHF. CDR3 DNA sequence: TGTGCCAGCTCAGAACAAGGGGGTTCTGGATCACCCCTCCACTTT. The J gene is TRBJ1-6, the V gene TRBV18; D is possibly TRBD1 (6 bases). Germline V gene data show CDR1 as KGHSH and CDR2 as LQKENI. Between the trimmed V and J ends, which lost 5 bases and 10 bases, there was a span of 18 bases. The CDR3 sequence is 15 residues long.

The chain couples TRBV6-5 to TRBJ1-1; tentative D call: TRBD1 (5 bases). Germline assignment: CDR1 MNHEY and CDR2 SVGAGI. The CDR3 runs 14 residues. V lost 4 bases, J lost 2 bases, and 11 bases lay in between. CDR3 residues: CASSLPGDNTEAFF. The CDR3 DNA reads TGTGCCAGCAGTTTGCCGGGGGATAACACTGAAGCTTTCTTT.

The chain employs TRBV29-1 and TRBJ2-3; D possibly corresponds to TRBD2 (5 bases). The CDR3 runs 16 residues. Germline values: CDR1 SQVTM, CDR2 ANQGSEA. The germline V and J ends were trimmed by 0 bases and 0 bases, with 13 bases remaining between them. The CDR3 spells CSVEDRYSGSTDTQYF. Written as DNA, the CDR3 is TGCAGCGTTGAAGATCGGTACAGCGGCAGCACAGATACGCAGTATTTT.

This chain links TRBV19 with TRBJ2-7; tentative D call: TRBD1 (5 bases). Germline V gene lookup returns CDR1 LNHDA and CDR2 SQIVND (reference sequence). Trimming left V 1 base short and J 5 bases short, with 9 bases between. The CDR3 is 13 residues long. The CDR3 is CASSIGRVDEQYF. Here the CDR3 DNA reads TGTGCCAGTAGTATAGGCAGGGTCGACGAGCAGTACTTC.

The chain is built from TRBV11-3 and TRBJ2-2; a weak D match, TRBD2 (6 bases). The CDR3 loop spans 16 amino acids. Germline V gene sequence: CDR1 SGHNT, CDR2 YENEEA. Trimming stripped 0 bases from V and 5 bases from J, with 13 bases between. The CDR3 loop reads CASSLEVAGRTGELFF. DNA of the CDR3: TGTGCCAGCAGCTTAGAGGTGGCGGGGCGTACCGGGGAGCTGTTTTTT.

This clone was found once. The rearrangement joins TRBV19 to TRBJ2-6; 7 positions match TRBD1. This CDR3 has 15 residues. Germline loops: CDR1 LNHDA, CDR2 SQIVND (reference sequence). V lost 6 bases to trimming and J lost 3 bases; unmatched junction nucleotides: 5. CDR3 DNA sequence: TGTGCCAGTAGGGACACAGGGGTTGGGGCCAACGTCCTGACTTTC. It encodes CASRDTGVGANVLTF.

V usage is TRBV28 and J usage is TRBJ2-5; 7 nucleotides match TRBD1. Looked up from germline, CDR1 is MDHEN and CDR2 is SYDVKM. This CDR3 region has 15 residues. V was clipped by 6 bases and J by 3 bases; unmatched bases: 10. This chain's CDR3 is CASRRQGSVKETQYF. The CDR3 coding sequence is TGTGCCAGCAGGCGACAGGGCTCAGTCAAAGAGACCCAGTACTTC.

The V and J genes are TRBV5-1 and TRBJ2-7; TRBD1 agrees at 9 bases. V was clipped by 4 bases and J by 4 bases; unmatched bases: 6. The CDR3 extends over 14 amino acids. Germline CDR1 and CDR2: SGHRS and YFSETQ. The CDR3 sequence is CASSHRGRGYEQYF. For the CDR3, the DNA is TGCGCCAGCAGCCACAGGGGGCGCGGTTACGAGCAGTACTTC.

The chain recombines TRBV2 with TRBJ1-2, with a weak D call TRBD1 (5 bases). Germline values: CDR1 SNHLY, CDR2 FYNNEI. There are 13 residues in the CDR3. V was cut by 5 bases and J by 5 bases, with 12 bases left in between. The CDR3 coding sequence is TGTGCCAGCAGTCTTCGGGGGGGATATGGCTACACCTTC. Translation: CASSLRGGYGYTF.

The rearrangement joins TRBV30 to TRBJ2-7; 9 bases fit TRBD1. Germline lookup yields CDR1 GTSNPN and CDR2 SVGIG (reference sequence). CDR3 length: 14 amino acids. J gave up 4 bases and V 0 bases, and 4 bases lay outside the gene matches. The CDR3 loop reads CAWSVQQGAYEQYF. CDR3 DNA: TGTGCCTGGAGTGTACAACAGGGGGCATACGAGCAGTACTTC.

This CDR3 is CASSFGQGSSYEQYF. The CDR3 DNA sequence: TGCGCCAGCAGCTTCGGGCAGGGGAGCTCCTACGAGCAGTACTTC. The genes are TRBV5-1 and TRBJ2-7, with TRBD1 as a possible D gene (6 bases). Germline V gene data show CDR1 as SGHRS and CDR2 as YFSETQ. CDR3 length: 15 residues. V gave up 2 bases and J gave up 0 bases, with 12 bases separating them.

This chain links TRBV5-1 with TRBJ1-1, with D maybe TRBD1 (5 bases). Germline V gene lookup returns CDR1 SGHRS and CDR2 YFSETQ. This CDR3 region has 13 residues. V was shortened by 5 bases and J by 0 bases, with 8 bases between the two germline ends. The CDR3 spells CASSQGLNTEAFF. CDR3 DNA sequence: TGCGCCAGCAGTCAGGGATTGAACACTGAAGCTTTCTTT. The full variable domain, its missing parts supplied by reference TRBV5-1 and TRBJ1-1, is KAGVTQTPRYLIKTRGQQVTLSCSPISGHRSVSWYQQTPGQGLQFLFEYFSETQRNKGNFPGRFSGRQFSNSRSEMNVSTLELGDSALYLCASSQGLNTEAFFGQGTRLTVV.

As DNA, the CDR3 is TGCGCCAGCAGCCAAGAGCGGGGGATCTATGGCTACACCTTC. Its translation is CASSQERGIYGYTF. V gene TRBV4-1 combines with J gene TRBJ1-2; D is possibly TRBD1 (5 bases). The CDR3 covers 14 residues. CDR1 MGHRA and CDR2 YSYEKL come from the germline V gene. V gave up 0 bases and J gave up 4 bases, with 9 bases separating them.

In nucleotides, the CDR3 is TGTGCCAGTAGTTCCCCCCCGGGGGGTAGCACAGATACGCAGTATTTT. Translated, it gives CASSSPPGGSTDTQYF. V usage is TRBV19 and J usage is TRBJ2-3, with 7 bases aligning to TRBD2. This CDR3 is built from 16 residues. Germline lookup yields CDR1 LNHDA and CDR2 SQIVND (reference sequence). With 5 bases clipped from V and 0 bases from J, the junction kept 8 bases outside the gene matches.

V is TRBV7-6 and J is TRBJ1-3, with D unclear. The CDR3 is 16 amino acids. Germline values: CDR1 SGHVS, CDR2 FNYEAQ. With 1 base removed from V and 0 bases from J, the gap between germline ends came to 10 bases. CDR3 sequence reads: CASSLVGSTSGNTIYF. The CDR3, as DNA: TGTGCCAGCAGCTTAGTGGGCAGCACCTCTGGAAACACCATATATTTT. Looking up the rest from reference TRBV7-6 and TRBJ1-3 gives the full variable domain: GAGVSQSPRYKVTKRGQDVALRCDPISGHVSLYWYRQALGQGPEFLTYFNYEAQQDKSGLPNDRFSAERPEGSISTLTIQRTEQRDSAMYRCASSLVGSTSGNTIYFGEGSWLTVV.

The chain joins TRBV30 to TRBJ1-2, with a weak D call TRBD1 (6 bases). Germline CDR1 GTSNPN, CDR2 SVGIG (reference sequence). The V gene lost 5 bases and the J gene lost 6 bases, with 22 bases spanning the gap. CDR3 length: 15 residues. CDR3 amino acids: CAWAPPGGAADGYTF. In DNA, the CDR3 is TGTGCCTGGGCTCCTCCCGGGGGGGCCGCGGATGGCTACACCTTC.

The gene calls are TRBV7-9 and TRBJ2-7; D is perhaps TRBD2 (6 bases). The CDR3 is 16 residues long. V was trimmed by 3 bases and J by 6 bases, leaving 21 bases between them. CDR1 and CDR2 (germline): SEHNR, FQNEAQ (reference sequence). The CDR3 sequence is CASSFSLGTSVGEQYF. Written as DNA, the CDR3 is TGTGCCAGCAGCTTTTCCCTTGGGACTTCGGTGGGCGAGCAGTACTTC.

J is TRBJ2-5 and V is TRBV29-1, with TRBD1 matching 9 bases. Germline values: CDR1 SQVTM, CDR2 ANQGSEA. With 5 bases clipped from V and 4 bases from J, the junction kept 14 bases outside the gene matches. This CDR3 spans 16 amino acids. The CDR3 DNA reads as TGCAGCGTTATAAGGACAGGGGCATGGTCGGGAGAGACCCAGTACTTC. It yields the protein CSVIRTGAWSGETQYF.

V is TRBV19 and J is TRBJ1-1; TRBD1 matches at 8 bases. The germline gives CDR1 LNHDA, CDR2 SQIVND (reference sequence). Trimming took 4 bases from V and 9 from J; bases not matched to a gene: 16. The length of the CDR3 is 16 residues. For the CDR3, the DNA is TGTGCCAGTAGTAGACAGGGGCCGATGACCCTAGGACAAGCTTTCTTT. This sequence encodes CASSRQGPMTLGQAFF. The full variable domain, rest sourced from reference TRBV19 and TRBJ1-1, is DGGITQSPKYLFRKEGQNVTLSCEQNLNHDAMYWYRQDPGQGLRLIYYSQIVNDFQKGDIAEGYSVSREKKESFPLTVTSAQKNPTAFYLCASSRQGPMTLGQAFFGQGTRLTVV.

The rearrangement links TRBV10-3 to TRBJ2-5; D uncertain. The CDR3 covers 16 residues. Trimming took 10 bases from V and 1 from J, leaving 22 bases between them. Germline V gene lookup returns CDR1 ENHRY and CDR2 SYGVKD. The CDR3 loop reads CATRGSDFPIQETQYF. DNA of the CDR3: TGTGCCACCCGAGGCTCCGATTTCCCAATCCAAGAGACCCAGTACTTC.

The chain employs TRBV7-6 and TRBJ2-1; D remains unclear. CDR3 size: 15 residues. V lost 5 bases and J lost 2, with 13 bases in between. Per germline, CDR1 SGHVS and CDR2 FNYEAQ. In nucleotides, the CDR3 is TGTGCCAGCAGCCGTGGTCTTAACACCTACAATGAGCAGTTCTTC. As protein: CASSRGLNTYNEQFF.

This clone was seen only once. V gene TRBV27 combines with J gene TRBJ2-1, with 10 positions matching TRBD1. This CDR3 contains 16 residues. Germline lookup yields CDR1 MNHEY and CDR2 SMNVEV (reference sequence). V gave up 4 bases and J gave up 3 bases; unmatched junction bases: 6. CDR3 sequence (DNA): TGTGCCAGCAGTTCCCTCGGGACAGGGGTCTACAATGAGCAGTTCTTC. It specifies CASSSLGTGVYNEQFF.

The chain combines TRBV9 with TRBJ2-5, with 8 bases that match TRBD2. Germline V CDR1 and CDR2: SGDLS, YYNGEE. The V and J ends lost 3 bases and 5 bases, in that order; junction bases with no gene match: 12. The CDR3 totals 16 residues. CDR3 DNA: TGTGCCAGCAGCGCGAGTCCCGGGACTAGTTGGGAGACCCAGTACTTC. Protein: CASSASPGTSWETQYF.

The DNA for the CDR3 is TGCGCCAGCAGCCCAGGGTCAGGGTCCTACAATGAGCAGTTCTTC. Translating it yields CASSPGSGSYNEQFF. V and J are TRBV5-1 and TRBJ2-1, with TRBD1 as a possible D gene (5 bases). Germline loops: CDR1 SGHRS, CDR2 YFSETQ. Trimming cost V 4 bases and J 1 base, with 12 bases left between them. The CDR3 spans 15 residues.

The chain couples TRBV15 to TRBJ2-5, with a tentative D call TRBD2 (5 bases). Germline CDR1 reads LNHNV; CDR2 reads YYDKDF (reference sequence). The CDR3 length is 14 residues. Trimming cost V 1 base and J 5 bases, with 11 bases left between them. The CDR3 here is CATSRGTSGETQYF. The CDR3 DNA is TGTGCCACCAGCAGAGGAACTAGTGGCGAGACCCAGTACTTC.

The chain carries TRBV10-3 and TRBJ2-1; 9 bases are a match to TRBD2. Germline CDR1 and CDR2: ENHRY and SYGVKD. Trimming took 0 bases from V and 5 from J; bases not matched to a gene: 8. The CDR3 length is 17 residues. CDR3 protein: CAISESRGGGAHNEQFF. The CDR3 coding sequence is TGTGCCATCAGTGAGTCCAGGGGCGGGGGGGCCCACAATGAGCAGTTCTTC.

This chain uses TRBV9 with TRBJ2-3, with 9 positions matching TRBD2. The trim removed 0 bases at V and 2 bases at J, leaving 4 bases unmatched. Germline V gene data show CDR1 as SGDLS and CDR2 as YYNGEE. The CDR3 contains 16 residues. The CDR3 loop reads CASSVDSGGLTDTQYF. Written as DNA, the CDR3 is TGTGCCAGCAGCGTAGATAGCGGGGGTCTCACAGATACGCAGTATTTT.

V and J are TRBV27 and TRBJ1-5; tentative D call: TRBD1 (6 bases). This CDR3 has 14 residues. The V end lost 5 bases, the J end lost 5 bases, and 13 bases lay between the germline ends. Looked up from germline, CDR1 is MNHEY and CDR2 is SMNVEV (reference sequence). CDR3 sequence: CASSRWGPDQPQHF. The CDR3 DNA reads as TGTGCCAGCAGTCGCTGGGGGCCGGATCAGCCCCAGCATTTT.

The chain links TRBV6-1 to TRBJ2-1; 8 nucleotides match TRBD1. The V and J ends lost 0 bases and 3 bases, in that order; junction bases with no gene match: 7. Germline CDR1 MNHNS, CDR2 SASEGT. The CDR3 spans 17 residues. The CDR3 DNA is TGTGCCAGCAGTGAAGCGGAGGCGACAGGGGACTACAATGAGCAGTTCTTC. It translates to CASSEAEATGDYNEQFF.